The 22 T cell receptor beta chains below were found in one sample sequenced in a study of cytomegalovirus exposure and HLA in healthy donors. PCR employed 60 Vbeta and 13 Jbeta primers. Clones were read by immunoSEQ multiplex PCR, and TCRdb kept only the in-frame ones, dropping some. Of about 120,000 clones listed, over 65% are singletons. Material: PBMCs. These receptors were taken from a woman aged 25 to 45 in good health and CMV-seropositive.

The chain is built from TRBV2 and TRBJ2-5; D not certain. The germline CDR1 and CDR2 sequences are SNHLY and FYNNEI. Between the trimmed V and J ends, which lost 2 bases and 5 bases, there was a span of 3 bases. This CDR3 has 11 residues. CDR3 nucleotide sequence: TGTGCCAGCAGTGAATATGAGACCCAGTACTTC. Its translation is CASSEYETQYF. Based on the CDR3 plus reference TRBV2 and TRBJ2-5, the full variable domain is EPEVTQTPSHQVTQMGQEVILRCVPISNHLYFYWYRQILGQKVEFLVSFYNNEISEKSEIFDDQFSVERPDGSNFTLKIRSTKLEDSAMYFCASSEYETQYFGPGTRLLVL.

The chain couples TRBV7-9 to TRBJ1-6; 7 bases align to TRBD1. The CDR3 loop spans 16 amino acids. The V and J ends lost 0 bases and 7 bases, in that order; junction bases with no gene match: 6. Per germline, CDR1 SEHNR and CDR2 FQNEAQ (reference sequence). This chain's CDR3 is CASSLAAGGRNSPLHF. In DNA form, the CDR3 reads TGTGCCAGCAGCTTAGCTGCAGGGGGAAGGAATTCACCCCTCCACTTT.

This clone was observed a handful of times. The chain couples TRBV9 to TRBJ2-3, with 10 bases lining up with TRBD2. With V trimmed by 3 bases and J by 4 bases, 11 bases remained unmatched. The CDR3 has 17 amino acids. Germline V gene data show CDR1 as SGDLS and CDR2 as YYNGEE. CDR3 sequence (DNA): TGTGCCAGCAGCGCCTTTGGTACTAGCGGGAAACCAGATACGCAGTATTTT. Translating gives CASSAFGTSGKPDTQYF.

V and J are TRBV28 and TRBJ2-1; 12 bases are a match to TRBD2. The CDR3 spans 19 residues. Trimming at V came to 6 bases and at J to 9 bases, leaving 21 bases not matched to a gene. Per the germline V gene, CDR1 is MDHEN and CDR2 is SYDVKM. DNA of the CDR3: TGTGCCAGCAGCCCTCGCAGGGGCCTAGCGGGGGGGCTAGGGAGTGAGCAGTTCTTC. This sequence encodes CASSPRRGLAGGLGSEQFF.

The J gene is TRBJ1-3, the V gene TRBV7-2; TRBD1 matches at 11 bases. The CDR3 contains 16 residues. The germline V gene has CDR1 SGHTA and CDR2 FQGNSA. After removal of 5 bases from V and 3 bases from J, the junction contained 6 bases not matched to a gene. The CDR3 region has the DNA TGTGCCAGCAGCCCCCGGGACAGGGGGTTTGGAAACACCATATATTTT. It is translated as CASSPRDRGFGNTIYF.

V is TRBV11-1 and J is TRBJ2-2; D not certain. The CDR3 spans 14 residues. Germline V gene sequence: CDR1 SGHAT, CDR2 FQDESV (reference sequence). Trimming stripped 1 base from V and 4 bases from J, with 7 bases between. The CDR3 sequence: CASSLEQTTGELFF. CDR3 nucleotide sequence: TGTGCCAGCAGCTTAGAACAGACCACCGGGGAGCTGTTTTTT.

This clone was observed a handful of times. The chain links TRBV7-7 to TRBJ2-2, with D perhaps TRBD1 (6 bases). Trimming stripped 1 base from V and 6 bases from J, with 12 bases between. Germline values: CDR1 SSHAT, CDR2 FNYEAQ (reference sequence). CDR3 length: 15 residues. CDR3 protein: CASSLGGRDSGELFF. For the CDR3, the DNA is TGTGCCAGCAGCTTAGGGGGGCGCGATTCCGGGGAGCTGTTTTTT.

This chain joins TRBV10-3 and TRBJ1-5; 9 nucleotides match TRBD1. The V gene end was trimmed by 3 bases and the J gene end by 2 bases; junction bases not matched to a gene: 5. Germline V gene lookup returns CDR1 ENHRY and CDR2 SYGVKD. CDR3 length: 16 residues. For the CDR3, the DNA is TGTGCCATCAGTGATCAACGGACAGGGGGCAATCAGCCCCAGCATTTT. Translating it yields CAISDQRTGGNQPQHF.

This rearrangement joins TRBV7-2 to TRBJ2-3; D is possibly TRBD2 (6 bases). The CDR3 extends over 16 amino acids. The V end lost 5 bases, the J end lost 1 base, and 16 bases lay between the germline ends. Germline V gene sequence: CDR1 SGHTA, CDR2 FQGNSA. The CDR3 nucleotides read TGTGCCAGCAGCCTACGCCCCGGGACTGGCACAGATACGCAGTATTTT. Amino acids: CASSLRPGTGTDTQYF.

This clone has a handful of counts. The chain has TRBV7-8 and TRBJ2-7; TRBD1 matches at 8 bases. Germline assignment: CDR1 SGHVS and CDR2 FQNEAQ. CDR3 length equals 14 residues. Trimming at V came to 4 bases and at J to 5 bases, leaving 7 bases not matched to a gene. The CDR3 nucleotides read TGTGCCAGCAGCTCGGGACAGGCGAGTAACGAGCAGTACTTC. Protein: CASSSGQASNEQYF.

The chain is built from TRBV28 and TRBJ1-5, with a possible D match to TRBD1 (5 bases). V lost 3 bases and J 2 bases, leaving 14 bases between the germline ends. The CDR3 runs to 16 residues. CDR1 MDHEN and CDR2 SYDVKM come from the germline V gene. CDR3 sequence reads: CASSFYVGRGNQPQHF. DNA of the CDR3: TGTGCCAGCAGTTTCTATGTCGGCAGGGGCAATCAGCCCCAGCATTTT.

The chain joins TRBV23-1 to TRBJ1-4, with a tentative D call TRBD1 (6 bases). TRBV23-1 is an open reading frame, and its role is uncertain. The CDR3 runs 16 residues. Trimming removed 6 bases at V and 2 bases at J, with 16 bases between. The chain's CDR3 is CASSPNRERTNEKLFF. CDR3 in DNA: TGCGCCAGCAGCCCTAACAGGGAACGGACTAATGAAAAACTGTTTTTT.

The V call is TRBV7-9, the J call TRBJ2-7; TRBD1 matches 7 bases. The V and J ends lost 4 bases and 3 bases, in that order; junction bases with no gene match: 9. This CDR3 is built from 15 residues. Germline V gives CDR1 SEHNR, CDR2 FQNEAQ (reference sequence). CDR3 DNA sequence: TGTGCCAGCAGCTCCGAGGGGGACAGTGGCTACGAGCAGTACTTC. Amino acids: CASSSEGDSGYEQYF.

The J gene is TRBJ2-5, the V gene TRBV2; TRBD2 is a possible D gene (5 bases). The end of the DNA aligns better with TRBJ2-7, so the J call may be wrong. This CDR3 is built from 12 residues. Germline V CDR1 and CDR2: SNHLY, FYNNEI. DNA of the CDR3: TGTGCCAGCAGTGACGAGGGTTACGAGCAGTACTTC. This codes for CASSDEGYEQYF.

The chain uses TRBV6-1 and TRBJ1-5; possibly TRBD1 for D (5 bases). The CDR3 covers 15 residues. CDR1 is MNHNS and CDR2 is SASEGT in the germline V gene. Trimming took off 0 bases at V and 4 bases at J, with 10 bases between the two ends. CDR3 sequence: CASSEARAGNQPQHF. The CDR3 coding sequence is TGTGCCAGCAGTGAAGCCAGGGCAGGGAATCAGCCCCAGCATTTT.

The count of this clone is one. The chain carries TRBV29-1 and TRBJ2-3; 7 nucleotides match TRBD1. Trimming at V came to 4 bases and at J to 5 bases, leaving 6 bases not matched to a gene. The CDR3 extends over 13 amino acids. Germline CDR1 SQVTM, CDR2 ANQGSEA. The CDR3 DNA reads as TGCAGCGTTGCCTTGACAGGGAGAGATACGCAGTATTTT. Protein product: CSVALTGRDTQYF.

The CDR3 DNA is TGTGCCAGCAGCGCGACAGGGTATGCGGACACTGAAGCTTTCTTT. This sequence encodes CASSATGYADTEAFF. The rearrangement uses TRBV9 and TRBJ1-1; 7 bases map to TRBD1. Trimming cost V 3 bases and J 3 bases; bases outside gene matches: 8. The CDR3 runs 15 residues. CDR1 and CDR2 from the germline V gene are SGDLS and YYNGEE.

This chain uses TRBV5-5 with TRBJ2-7, with a weak D call TRBD2 (5 bases). CDR3 size: 15 residues. CDR1 is SGHKS and CDR2 is YYEKEE in the germline V gene (reference sequence). Between the trimmed V and J ends, which lost 4 bases and 3 bases, there was a span of 17 bases. In nucleotides, the CDR3 is TGTGCCAGCAGCCTTAGACGAGGGTCGGACTACGAGCAGTACTTC. It codes for CASSLRRGSDYEQYF. The variable domain in full, with the rest retrieved from reference TRBV5-5 and TRBJ2-7, is DAGVTQSPTHLIKTRGQQVTLRCSPISGHKSVSWYQQVLGQGPQFIFQYYEKEERGRGNFPDRFSARQFPNYSSELNVNALLLGDSALYLCASSLRRGSDYEQYFGPGTRLTVT.

The rearrangement joins TRBV7-2 to TRBJ1-5; 8 nucleotides line up with TRBD1. Germline V gene data show CDR1 as SGHTA and CDR2 as FQGNSA. V lost 4 bases, J lost 7 bases, and 6 bases stayed unmatched. The length of the CDR3 is 14 residues. CDR3 sequence: CASSSDREWQPQHF. CDR3 nucleotides: TGTGCCAGCAGCTCGGACAGGGAGTGGCAGCCCCAGCATTTT.

In its sample, this clone was seen a few times. This CDR3 is CASSLRTGGYSNQPQHF. The DNA of the CDR3 is TGTGCCAGTAGTCTCCGGACAGGGGGTTATAGCAATCAGCCCCAGCATTTT. V usage is TRBV19 and J usage is TRBJ1-5; 10 bases align to TRBD1. Germline V gene data show CDR1 as LNHDA and CDR2 as SQIVND (reference sequence). This CDR3 is 17 amino acids long. The trim removed 5 bases at V and 0 bases at J, leaving 7 bases unmatched.

This clone was recorded once. The chain couples TRBV7-2 to TRBJ2-3, with 11 nucleotides matching TRBD2. V lost 5 bases and J lost 5; bases outside the gene matches: 6. The germline V gene encodes CDR1 SGHTA and CDR2 FQGNSA. The CDR3 loop spans 15 amino acids. In DNA form, the CDR3 reads TGTGCCAGCAGCAGTAGCGGGGGGGCCGGAGATACGCAGTATTTT. It is translated as CASSSSGGAGDTQYF.

This clone was counted only a few times. The J gene is TRBJ2-5, the V gene TRBV29-1, with D possibly TRBD2 on 6 matching bases. Trimming took 6 bases from V and 2 from J, leaving 10 bases between them. This CDR3 is 12 amino acids long. Germline lookup yields CDR1 SQVTM and CDR2 ANQGSEA. The CDR3 sequence is CSVWAGQETQYF. As DNA, the CDR3 is TGCAGCGTCTGGGCGGGGCAAGAGACCCAGTACTTC.